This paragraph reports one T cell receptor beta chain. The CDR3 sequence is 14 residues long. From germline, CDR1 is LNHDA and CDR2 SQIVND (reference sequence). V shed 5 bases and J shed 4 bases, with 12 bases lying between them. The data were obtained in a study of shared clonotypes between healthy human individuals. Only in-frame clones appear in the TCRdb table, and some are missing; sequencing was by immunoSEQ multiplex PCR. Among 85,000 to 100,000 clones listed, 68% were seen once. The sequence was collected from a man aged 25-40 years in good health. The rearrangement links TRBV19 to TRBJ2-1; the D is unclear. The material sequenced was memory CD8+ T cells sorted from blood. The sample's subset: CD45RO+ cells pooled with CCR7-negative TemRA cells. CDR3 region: CASSPLREYNEQFF. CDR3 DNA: TGTGCCAGTAGTCCCCTTAGAGAGTACAATGAGCAGTTCTTC.